These 5 T cell receptor beta chains were all obtained from the same sample, sequenced in a study of blood T cell repertoires in COVID-19. TCRdb keeps only in-frame clones here, not all; method: immunoSEQ multiplex PCR. The sample shows some 200,000 clones, 88% of them seen only once. The sequenced sample consisted of peripheral blood. The receptors originated from a man younger than 35 with active or convalescent COVID-19.

In this sample, this clone turned up once. J is TRBJ2-1 and V is TRBV6-5; D possibly corresponds to TRBD2 (5 bases). Per germline, CDR1 MNHEY and CDR2 SVGAGI. The ends were cut back, 8 bases at V and 0 bases at J, with 14 bases in the middle. The CDR3 covers 15 residues. CDR3 in DNA: TGTGCCAGCTCAACCCTAGCAGTCTCCTACAATGAGCAGTTCTTC. It is translated as CASSTLAVSYNEQFF.

The CDR3 is CASSRYTGLTEAFF. The CDR3 DNA sequence: TGTGCCAGCAGCCGCTATACAGGGTTGACTGAAGCTTTCTTT. This rearrangement joins TRBV5-4 to TRBJ1-1, with D perhaps matching TRBD1 (6 bases). The germline CDR1 and CDR2 sequences are SGHNT and YYREEE (reference sequence). The CDR3 contains 14 residues. Deletions cut 4 bases from V and 5 bases from J, with 15 bases between.

The rearrangement joins TRBV27 to TRBJ1-6; 8 nucleotides match TRBD1. The germline gives CDR1 MNHEY, CDR2 SMNVEV (reference sequence). The CDR3 consists of 17 residues. J lost 0 bases, V lost 5 bases, and 6 bases had no gene match. The CDR3 sequence: CASSNRGISSYNSPLHF. CDR3 nucleotide sequence: TGTGCCAGCAGTAACAGGGGGATCAGCTCCTATAATTCACCCCTCCACTTT.

This clone has just one count. The chain links TRBV3-1 (or the pseudogene TRBV3-2) to TRBJ2-1, with D perhaps matching TRBD2 (6 bases). The CDR3 is made up of 16 amino acids. Germline V gene lookup returns CDR1 LGHDT and CDR2 YNNKEL (reference sequence). V dropped 1 base and J dropped 1 base, with 11 bases sitting between them. CDR3 protein: CASSQVRLGSYNEQFF. The CDR3 DNA sequence: TGTGCCAGCAGCCAAGTTCGACTAGGGTCCTACAATGAGCAGTTCTTC.

DNA of the CDR3: TGTGCCAGCAGTCCCTTTTCAGGGGGCACGGCAAATTCACCCCTCCACTTT. Protein product: CASSPFSGGTANSPLHF. This rearrangement joins TRBV27 to TRBJ1-6; the match to TRBD1 covers 8 bases. Trimming cost V 5 bases and J 7 bases; bases outside gene matches: 13. The germline CDR1 and CDR2 sequences are MNHEY and SMNVEV (reference sequence). There are 17 residues in the CDR3.